Listed below are T cell receptor beta chains from one sample, sequenced in a study. TCRdb re-derived calls from the 5' RACE reads in MiXCR, one entry per CDR3 protein. This sample carries approximately 57,000 distinct CDR3 sequences, 20% to 25% of them seen once, and the ten largest clones take roughly 3.5%. Sequenced: tumor-infiltrating Tregs sorted from the breast tumor. These receptors came from a female donor with breast cancer. The CDR3 runs from the conserved cysteine through the conserved F or W. Each record gives: CDR3 protein, clone size, D gene, J gene, V gene. The D gene is left open where the match is weak. The size of a clone is reported for some rows only, either as once, few or many, or as a class for expanded clones.

CASSLVGEQYF	.	.	TRBJ2-7	TRBV7-2
CASSLVTSAKETQYF	.	TRBD2	TRBJ2-5	TRBV5-1
CASGDITDTQYF	.	.	TRBJ2-3	TRBV12-3/TRBV12-4
CASRFSGGANTGELFF	few	.	TRBJ2-2	TRBV7-2
CASSQGQGPASTDTQYF	.	TRBD1	TRBJ2-3	TRBV5-1
CASSPYIQRDGYTF	.	.	TRBJ1-2	TRBV7-2
CASSLFEGGETQYF	.	.	TRBJ2-5	TRBV12-3/TRBV12-4
CASSPGTGGGHGWRYTF	.	TRBD1	TRBJ1-2	TRBV7-2
CSAVTGLAGGTDTQYF	many	TRBD2	TRBJ2-3	TRBV20-1
CASISGLTDTQYF	.	.	TRBJ2-3	TRBV12-3/TRBV12-4
CASSPGPVNEQFF	.	.	TRBJ2-1	TRBV18
CSARSLAGEETQYF	.	TRBD2	TRBJ2-5	TRBV20-1
CASSSPDRLIYEQYF	few	TRBD1	TRBJ2-7	TRBV6-2/TRBV6-3
CASSSRGAGANVLTF	.	.	TRBJ2-6	TRBV12-3/TRBV12-4
CASSLARGLYYGYTF	.	TRBD1	TRBJ1-2	TRBV5-1
CASRISGSGNEQFF	few	TRBD2	TRBJ2-1	TRBV7-3
CASNPTFSGSTDTQYF	.	TRBD2	TRBJ2-3	TRBV5-1
CASSIRLAEDTQYF	few	TRBD2	TRBJ2-3	TRBV19
CASSLARDADTQYF	many	.	TRBJ2-3	TRBV5-1
CASSLDRRQPQHF	.	.	TRBJ1-5	TRBV6-5
CASSDSDRSTEAFF	.	.	TRBJ1-1	TRBV6-5
CRARSSGLAGGDEQFF	.	TRBD2	TRBJ2-1	TRBV20-1
CATSTRAGGDTQYF	few	TRBD1	TRBJ2-3	TRBV15
CASSHYNSPLHF	many	.	TRBJ1-6	TRBV18
CASSLEGGPQPQHF	many	.	TRBJ1-5	TRBV5-1
CASSPVDEQFF	many	.	TRBJ2-1	TRBV7-9
CASSGWRQETQYF	many	.	TRBJ2-5	TRBV6-5
CASSLEGFTGELFF	.	.	TRBJ2-2	TRBV7-2
CASGTGGPEAFF	.	TRBD1	TRBJ1-1	TRBV19
CSVGQGRGYTF	many	TRBD1	TRBJ1-2	TRBV29-1
CASSPDTDTQYF	.	.	TRBJ2-3	TRBV18
CSVVPTGMSSYEQYF	many	.	TRBJ2-7	TRBV29-1
CSVQRGSVNEQFF	.	.	TRBJ2-1	TRBV20-1
CASSLAKQGYEQYF	.	.	TRBJ2-7	TRBV5-1
CASSLPGISTEAFF	few	.	TRBJ1-1	TRBV5-1
CSAPKGAVAGELFF	.	TRBD1	TRBJ2-2	TRBV20-1
CATSDSGPLGGELFF	many	.	TRBJ2-2	TRBV24-1
CASSLGGSDTQYF	few	.	TRBJ2-3	TRBV5-1
CASSQIGTHEQYF	few	.	TRBJ2-7	TRBV4-1
CASSYPQDNTEAFF	many	.	TRBJ1-1	TRBV6-2/TRBV6-3
CASSSGLAGNNEQFF	few	TRBD2	TRBJ2-1	TRBV6-5
CASSRGLGTYEQYF	.	TRBD2	TRBJ2-7	TRBV4-3
CASSSGDGADTQYF	.	.	TRBJ2-3	TRBV6-5
CASSSTPGANINEKLFF	.	.	TRBJ1-4	TRBV7-2
CASTETDTQYF	.	.	TRBJ2-3	TRBV2
CASKSSLAGYNGQFF	few	TRBD2	TRBJ2-1	TRBV6-6
CASKRDRVDSPLHF	few	TRBD1	TRBJ1-6	TRBV2
CASKPAGEAQPQHF	.	.	TRBJ1-5	TRBV6-2/TRBV6-3
CASSLFGRGLTGELFF	few	.	TRBJ2-2	TRBV7-9
CSARVLLQDTQYF	.	.	TRBJ2-3	TRBV20-1
CSARGWATASEAFF	many	.	TRBJ1-1	TRBV20-1
CASSYRREIGYTF	few	.	TRBJ1-2	TRBV28
CASSAVHGATEAFF	many	.	TRBJ1-1	TRBV9